A selection of T cell receptor beta chains follows, all from one sample in a study of early T cells in non-severe SARS-CoV-2 infection. One entry per CDR3 protein results from TCRdb running MiXCR on the 5' RACE reads. This sample has tens of thousands of distinct CDR3 sequences; over 9% occur once, and the top ten carry less than 15%. Sequencing was carried out using whole blood. The receptor source for this set is an adult who was a healthcare worker with PCR-confirmed SARS-CoV-2 infection or an uninfected control (not recorded which). The CDR3 runs from the conserved cysteine through the conserved F or W. A D gene is named only where the DNA matches it firmly. Size is omitted from some rows. Given values are once, few, many or a class for expanded clones.

cdr3_length: 14; j_call: TRBJ1-4; d_call: .; clone_size: few; v_call: TRBV10-3; cdr3_nt: TGTGCCATCAGTGACCGATTAGGGGATGAAAAACTGTTTTTT; cdr3_aa: CAISDRLGDEKLFF
cdr3_length: 15; j_call: TRBJ1-5; d_call: .; clone_size: few; v_call: TRBV5-1; cdr3_nt: TGCGCCAGCAGCTTGACTCAGGGTTTGGGTCAGCCCCAGCATTTT; cdr3_aa: CASSLTQGLGQPQHF
cdr3_length: 15; j_call: TRBJ1-5; d_call: .; clone_size: many; v_call: TRBV7-2; cdr3_nt: TGTGCCAGCAGCTTAGAGTGGGGGGGCCATCAGCCCCAGCATTTT; cdr3_aa: CASSLEWGGHQPQHF
cdr3_length: 14; j_call: TRBJ2-5; d_call: TRBD1; clone_size: .; v_call: TRBV9; cdr3_nt: TGTGCCAGCAGCAGCCGGACAGGGGAAGAGACCCAGTACTTC; cdr3_aa: CASSSRTGEETQYF
cdr3_length: 14; j_call: TRBJ1-1; d_call: .; clone_size: few; v_call: TRBV25-1; cdr3_nt: TGTGCCAGCAGTGAGTTACTCGGCGGCACTGAAGCTTTCTTT; cdr3_aa: CASSELLGGTEAFF
cdr3_length: 17; j_call: TRBJ2-4; d_call: TRBD1; clone_size: many; v_call: TRBV6-1; cdr3_nt: TGTGCCAGCAGTGCCCTGACAGGGGGCGCCGCCAAAAACATTCAGTACTTC; cdr3_aa: CASSALTGGAAKNIQYF
cdr3_length: 14; j_call: TRBJ2-5; d_call: .; clone_size: .; v_call: TRBV10-3; cdr3_nt: TGTGCCATCAGTGAGCTATCAGGGGAAGAGACCCAGTACTTC; cdr3_aa: CAISELSGEETQYF
cdr3_length: 13; j_call: TRBJ1-4; d_call: .; clone_size: many; v_call: TRBV20-1; cdr3_nt: TGCAGTTCAAGGGGGGGGACTAATGAAAAACTGTTTTTT; cdr3_aa: CSSRGGTNEKLFF
cdr3_length: 14; j_call: TRBJ2-5; d_call: .; clone_size: many; v_call: TRBV15; cdr3_nt: TGTGCCACCAGCAGAGGGGGAGCGGAGGAGACCCAGTACTTC; cdr3_aa: CATSRGGAEETQYF
cdr3_length: 15; j_call: TRBJ1-2; d_call: TRBD1; clone_size: many; v_call: TRBV27; cdr3_nt: TGTGCCAGCAGTTTTATGGGACAGGGAAGTTATGGCTACACCTTC; cdr3_aa: CASSFMGQGSYGYTF
cdr3_length: 16; j_call: TRBJ2-1; d_call: .; clone_size: many; v_call: TRBV24-1; cdr3_nt: TGTGCCACCAGTGCCCTCGGACAGAGTCCCTACAATGAGCAGTTCTTC; cdr3_aa: CATSALGQSPYNEQFF
cdr3_length: 13; j_call: TRBJ1-1; d_call: .; clone_size: .; v_call: TRBV5-4; cdr3_nt: TGTGCCAGCAGGCGAGGAGCCGACACTGAAGTTTTCTTT; cdr3_aa: CASRRGADTEVFF
cdr3_length: 12; j_call: TRBJ2-1; d_call: .; clone_size: .; v_call: TRBV12-3/TRBV12-4; cdr3_nt: TGTGCCAGCAGTTTCGGGGTAAATGAGCAGTTCTTC; cdr3_aa: CASSFGVNEQFF
cdr3_length: 16; j_call: TRBJ2-2; d_call: .; clone_size: .; v_call: TRBV11-2; cdr3_nt: TGTGCCACCCAACCTTGGACGATCAGGGTGCCCGGGGAGCTGTTTTTT; cdr3_aa: CATQPWTIRVPGELFF
cdr3_length: 13; j_call: TRBJ2-5; d_call: .; clone_size: many; v_call: TRBV20-1; cdr3_nt: TGCAGTGCTAGAGCTGGGCAGCTAGAGACCCAGTACTTC; cdr3_aa: CSARAGQLETQYF
cdr3_length: 17; j_call: TRBJ1-1; d_call: .; clone_size: many; v_call: TRBV5-1; cdr3_nt: TGCGCCAGCAGCGGGGGAGAGGCGAGTGCTCGGAACACTGAAGCTTTCTTT; cdr3_aa: CASSGGEASARNTEAFF
cdr3_length: 16; j_call: TRBJ1-5; d_call: .; clone_size: many; v_call: TRBV12-3/TRBV12-4; cdr3_nt: TGTGCCAGCAGTTTCGGGACCCCAGAAATGGGTCAGCCCCAGCATTTT; cdr3_aa: CASSFGTPEMGQPQHF
cdr3_length: 15; j_call: TRBJ1-2; d_call: TRBD1; clone_size: many; v_call: TRBV30; cdr3_nt: TGTGCCTGGACCCTATTAGGGACAGCTAACTATGGCTACACCTTC; cdr3_aa: CAWTLLGTANYGYTF
cdr3_length: 13; j_call: TRBJ1-2; d_call: TRBD1; clone_size: many; v_call: TRBV7-8; cdr3_nt: TGTGCCAGCAGCACTAGGACAGGAGCCGGCTACACCTTC; cdr3_aa: CASSTRTGAGYTF
cdr3_length: 15; j_call: TRBJ1-5; d_call: TRBD1; clone_size: many; v_call: TRBV12-3/TRBV12-4; cdr3_nt: TGTGCCAGCACCTTAAGCCCGACAGGGTCACAGCCCCAGCATTTT; cdr3_aa: CASTLSPTGSQPQHF
cdr3_length: 13; j_call: TRBJ2-1; d_call: .; clone_size: many; v_call: TRBV3-1; cdr3_nt: TGTGCCAGCAGCCAAGAAGTTAGGTGGTCTCCGTTCTTC; cdr3_aa: CASSQEVRWSPFF
cdr3_length: 15; j_call: TRBJ2-3; d_call: TRBD2; clone_size: many; v_call: TRBV20-1; cdr3_nt: TGCAGTGCTAGAGATCTGCGGGGGTGGACAGATACGCAGTATTTT; cdr3_aa: CSARDLRGWTDTQYF
cdr3_length: 12; j_call: TRBJ1-1; d_call: .; clone_size: many; v_call: TRBV6-5; cdr3_nt: TGTGCCAGCAGTTACTCGACAGGTGAAGCTTTCTTT; cdr3_aa: CASSYSTGEAFF
cdr3_length: 16; j_call: TRBJ1-6; d_call: TRBD1; clone_size: many; v_call: TRBV7-2; cdr3_nt: TGTGCCAGCAGCCCCGAGACGACAGGGGTCAATTCACCCCTCCACTTT; cdr3_aa: CASSPETTGVNSPLHF
cdr3_length: 16; j_call: TRBJ2-3; d_call: TRBD1; clone_size: few; v_call: TRBV7-2; cdr3_nt: TGTGCCAGCAGTTCCTGGACAGGTTATTTCCCAGATACGCAGTATTTT; cdr3_aa: CASSSWTGYFPDTQYF
cdr3_length: 11; j_call: TRBJ2-7; d_call: .; clone_size: many; v_call: TRBV5-1; cdr3_nt: TGCGCCAGCAGCCTCCTTTCCGAGCAGTACTTC; cdr3_aa: CASSLLSEQYF
cdr3_length: 14; j_call: TRBJ1-5; d_call: TRBD1; clone_size: .; v_call: TRBV3-1; cdr3_nt: TGTGCCAGCAGCCAAGCGACAGGGAATCAGCCCCAGCATTTT; cdr3_aa: CASSQATGNQPQHF
cdr3_length: 16; j_call: TRBJ2-1; d_call: TRBD1; clone_size: many; v_call: TRBV14; cdr3_nt: TGTGCCAGCAGCCAAGTGCTCGGGACAGACTACAATGAGCAGTTCTTC; cdr3_aa: CASSQVLGTDYNEQFF
cdr3_length: 13; j_call: TRBJ2-5; d_call: .; clone_size: many; v_call: TRBV18; cdr3_nt: TGTGCCAGCTCACCACCGGGGGCAGGAGCCCAGTACTTC; cdr3_aa: CASSPPGAGAQYF
cdr3_length: 15; j_call: TRBJ2-5; d_call: TRBD2; clone_size: .; v_call: TRBV27; cdr3_nt: TGTGCCAGCAGGGGCCTAGCGGGGGGCGAAGAGACCCAGTACTTC; cdr3_aa: CASRGLAGGEETQYF
cdr3_length: 16; j_call: TRBJ1-2; d_call: .; clone_size: many; v_call: TRBV7-6; cdr3_nt: TGTGCCAGCAGCTCCCCGCGGGCAGGGCGGTACTATGGCTACACCTTC; cdr3_aa: CASSSPRAGRYYGYTF
cdr3_length: 15; j_call: TRBJ2-3; d_call: .; clone_size: .; v_call: TRBV29-1; cdr3_nt: TGCAGCGTTGGGGGCGCCGGGCTAGCGCATGGTACGCAGTATTTT; cdr3_aa: CSVGGAGLAHGTQYF
cdr3_length: 16; j_call: TRBJ2-2; d_call: TRBD1; clone_size: .; v_call: TRBV7-3; cdr3_nt: TGTGCCAGCAGCAGGGACAGGGCTTCGAACACCGGGGAGCTGTTTTTT; cdr3_aa: CASSRDRASNTGELFF
cdr3_length: 16; j_call: TRBJ2-1; d_call: .; clone_size: .; v_call: TRBV19; cdr3_nt: TGTGCCAGTAGGAAAGGGGGTGCAGATTCCTACAATGAGCAGTTCTTC; cdr3_aa: CASRKGGADSYNEQFF
cdr3_length: 13; j_call: TRBJ2-3; d_call: .; clone_size: many; v_call: TRBV20-1; cdr3_nt: TGCAGTGCTAGTCCGACTAGCACAGATACGCAGTATTTT; cdr3_aa: CSASPTSTDTQYF
cdr3_length: 14; j_call: TRBJ2-4; d_call: TRBD2; clone_size: many; v_call: TRBV27; cdr3_nt: TGTGCCAGCACGGGTAGCGGGGGCGAGGACATTCAGTACTTC; cdr3_aa: CASTGSGGEDIQYF
cdr3_length: 12; j_call: TRBJ2-7; d_call: .; clone_size: many; v_call: TRBV5-1; cdr3_nt: TGCGCCAGCAGCTTGTTGGGGGCCGAGCAGTACTTC; cdr3_aa: CASSLLGAEQYF
cdr3_length: 14; j_call: TRBJ2-7; d_call: .; clone_size: many; v_call: TRBV9; cdr3_nt: TGTGCCAGCAGCGCTCACTCAACCTCCTACGAGCAGTACTTC; cdr3_aa: CASSAHSTSYEQYF